One sample yielded the 10 T cell receptor beta chains listed below, sequenced in a study of cytomegalovirus exposure and HLA in healthy donors. The primer mix had 60 Vbeta and 13 Jbeta primers. Only in-frame clones appear in the TCRdb table, and some are missing; sequencing was by immunoSEQ multiplex PCR. This sample contains under 90,000 clones. The sequencing sample was made of PBMCs. These receptors were obtained from a man aged 50 to 60 in good health and CMV-seropositive.

V is TRBV4-2 and J is TRBJ2-1; TRBD2 matches at 8 bases. Germline CDR1 is LGHNA and CDR2 is YNFKEQ. V trimming: 4 bases; J trimming: 7 bases; junction bases outside the gene matches: 12. There are 16 residues in the CDR3. DNA for the CDR3: TGTGCCAGCAGCCCTCAGGTAGCGGGGATAGGGAATGAGCAGTTCTTC. It is translated as CASSPQVAGIGNEQFF.

The chain is built from TRBV7-9 and TRBJ1-2, with 9 bases that match TRBD1. V gave up 6 bases and J gave up 1 base; unmatched junction bases: 3. This CDR3 contains 14 residues. CDR1 and CDR2 (germline): SEHNR, FQNEAQ (reference sequence). CDR3 sequence (DNA): TGTGCCAGCAGGGGGGACAGGGTTAACTATGGCTACACCTTC. This gives the protein CASRGDRVNYGYTF.

V and J are TRBV7-9 and TRBJ1-1, with 7 bases matching TRBD1. V trimming: 8 bases; J trimming: 4 bases; junction bases outside the gene matches: 13. Germline V gives CDR1 SEHNR, CDR2 FQNEAQ (reference sequence). This CDR3 spans 15 amino acids. In nucleotides, the CDR3 is TGTGCCAGCCCCACCCAGGGGGAAGCGGTCACTGAAGCTTTCTTT. Protein sequence: CASPTQGEAVTEAFF.

The chain carries TRBV19 and TRBJ2-7; D is unresolved. There are 13 residues in the CDR3. Germline V gene sequence: CDR1 LNHDA, CDR2 SQIVND (reference sequence). V shed 3 bases and J shed 3 bases, with 9 bases lying between them. The CDR3 sequence: CASSIPNSYEQYF. The CDR3 nucleotides are TGTGCCAGTAGTATCCCCAACAGCTACGAGCAGTACTTC.

V gene TRBV5-1 combines with J gene TRBJ2-5; the D gene could be TRBD1 or TRBD2 (5 bases each). The CDR3 has 14 amino acids. From germline, CDR1 is SGHRS and CDR2 YFSETQ. V dropped 4 bases and J dropped 4 bases, with 14 bases sitting between them. CDR3 DNA: TGCGCCAGCAGCGTGGGGGTACAGAGAGAGACCCAGTACTTC. Amino acids: CASSVGVQRETQYF. The full variable domain, with the rest looked up from reference TRBV5-1 and TRBJ2-5, is KAGVTQTPRYLIKTRGQQVTLSCSPISGHRSVSWYQQTPGQGLQFLFEYFSETQRNKGNFPGRFSGRQFSNSRSEMNVSTLELGDSALYLCASSVGVQRETQYFGPGTRLLVL.

The chain joins TRBV15 to TRBJ1-5; TRBD1 agrees at 9 bases. V trimming: 6 bases; J trimming: 4 bases; junction bases outside the gene matches: 7. The CDR3 extends over 15 amino acids. Germline V gives CDR1 LNHNV, CDR2 YYDKDF (reference sequence). The CDR3 loop is CATRRGQGLNQPQHF. CDR3 coding DNA: TGTGCCACCAGGAGGGGACAGGGTTTGAATCAGCCCCAGCATTTT.

The chain carries TRBV7-9 and TRBJ2-3; unclear D gene. This CDR3 is 12 amino acids long. The germline V gene encodes CDR1 SEHNR and CDR2 FQNEAQ (reference sequence). Trimming took 5 bases from V and 8 from J, leaving 11 bases between them. The CDR3 region is CASSASAPTQYF. CDR3 DNA sequence: TGTGCCAGCAGCGCGTCAGCGCCTACGCAGTATTTT.

The CDR3 sequence is CASSQGSDRDTYNEQFF. As DNA, the CDR3 is TGCGCCAGCAGCCAAGGGTCCGACAGGGACACCTACAATGAGCAGTTCTTC. The J gene is TRBJ2-1, the V gene TRBV4-3; the match to TRBD1 covers 7 bases. The ends lost 1 base at V and 2 bases at J; junction bases unmatched: 8. CDR3 length: 17 amino acids. CDR1 and CDR2 (germline): LGHNA, YSLEER.

V and J are TRBV5-6 and TRBJ2-7; possible D gene TRBD2, 5 bases. The germline V gene has CDR1 SGHDT and CDR2 YYEEEE. V was pared by 1 base and J by 0 bases, with 8 bases between. The CDR3 extends over 14 amino acids. The CDR3 DNA sequence: TGTGCCAGCAGCTTGACGGGATTCTCCTACGAGCAGTACTTC. Its protein product is CASSLTGFSYEQYF.

The rearrangement joins TRBV28 to TRBJ1-5; tentative D call: TRBD1 (6 bases). Trimming took off 7 bases at V and 2 bases at J, with 15 bases between the two ends. The germline V gene encodes CDR1 MDHEN and CDR2 SYDVKM. CDR3 size: 15 residues. The DNA for the CDR3 is TGTGCCAGCACTCTGGGGGCAGGGCGCAATCAGCCCCAGCATTTT. It yields the protein CASTLGAGRNQPQHF.